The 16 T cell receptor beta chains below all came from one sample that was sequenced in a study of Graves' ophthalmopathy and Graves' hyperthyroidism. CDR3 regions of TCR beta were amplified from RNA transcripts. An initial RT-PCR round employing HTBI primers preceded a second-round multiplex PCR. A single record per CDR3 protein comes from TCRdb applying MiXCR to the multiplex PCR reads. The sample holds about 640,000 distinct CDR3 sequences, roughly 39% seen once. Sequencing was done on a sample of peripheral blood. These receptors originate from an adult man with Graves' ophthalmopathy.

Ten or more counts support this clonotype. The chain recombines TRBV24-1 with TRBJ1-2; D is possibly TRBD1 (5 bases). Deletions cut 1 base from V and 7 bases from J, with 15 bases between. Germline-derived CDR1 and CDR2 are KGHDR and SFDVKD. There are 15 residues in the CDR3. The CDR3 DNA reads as TGTGCCACCAGTGATTTCGGGCAGGGATCGCTTGGCTACACCTTC. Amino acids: CATSDFGQGSLGYTF.

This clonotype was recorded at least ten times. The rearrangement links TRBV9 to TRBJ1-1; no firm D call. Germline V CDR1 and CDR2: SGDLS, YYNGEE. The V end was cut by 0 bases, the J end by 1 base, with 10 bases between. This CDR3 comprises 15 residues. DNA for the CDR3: TGTGCCAGCAGCGTAGACGTCCGATCGAACACTGAAGCTTTCTTT. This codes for CASSVDVRSNTEAFF. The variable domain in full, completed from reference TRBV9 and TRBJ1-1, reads DSGVTQTPKHLITATGQRVTLRCSPRSGDLSVYWYQQSLDQGLQFLIQYYNGEERAKGNILERFSAQQFPDLHSELNLSSLELGDSALYFCASSVDVRSNTEAFFGQGTRLTVV.

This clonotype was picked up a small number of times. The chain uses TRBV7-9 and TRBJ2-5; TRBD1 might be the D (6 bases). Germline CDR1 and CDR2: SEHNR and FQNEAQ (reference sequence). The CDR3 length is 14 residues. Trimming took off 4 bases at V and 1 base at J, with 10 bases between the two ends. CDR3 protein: CASSSYRVQETQYF. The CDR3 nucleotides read TGTGCCAGCAGCTCTTACAGGGTCCAAGAGACCCAGTACTTC. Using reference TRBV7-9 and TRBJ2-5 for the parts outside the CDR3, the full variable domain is DTGVSQNPRHKITKRGQNVTFRCDPISEHNRLYWYRQTLGQGPEFLTYFQNEAQLEKSRLLSDRFSAERPKGSFSTLEIQRTEQGDSAMYLCASSSYRVQETQYFGPGTRLLVL.

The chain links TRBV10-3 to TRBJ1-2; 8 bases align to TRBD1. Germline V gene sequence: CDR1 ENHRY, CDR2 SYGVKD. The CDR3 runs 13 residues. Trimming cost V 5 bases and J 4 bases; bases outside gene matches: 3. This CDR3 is CAISRDRGYGYTF. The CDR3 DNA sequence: TGTGCCATCAGTAGAGACAGGGGCTATGGCTACACCTTC.

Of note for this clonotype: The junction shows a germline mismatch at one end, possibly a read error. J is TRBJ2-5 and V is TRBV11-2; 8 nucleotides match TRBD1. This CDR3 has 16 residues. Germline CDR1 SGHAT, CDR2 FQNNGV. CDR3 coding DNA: TGTGCCAGCAGCTTACGGGCACAGGGGGTAGAAGAGACCCAGCACTTC. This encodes CASSLRAQGVEETQHF.

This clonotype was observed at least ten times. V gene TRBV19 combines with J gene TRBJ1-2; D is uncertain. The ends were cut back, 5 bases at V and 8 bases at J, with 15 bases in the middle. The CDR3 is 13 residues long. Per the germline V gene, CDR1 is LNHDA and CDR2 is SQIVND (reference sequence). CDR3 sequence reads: CASSQMRARGYTF. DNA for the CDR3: TGTGCCAGTAGTCAAATGAGGGCGCGGGGCTACACCTTC. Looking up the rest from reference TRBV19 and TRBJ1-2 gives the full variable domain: DGGITQSPKYLFRKEGQNVTLSCEQNLNHDAMYWYRQDPGQGLRLIYYSQIVNDFQKGDIAEGYSVSREKKESFPLTVTSAQKNPTAFYLCASSQMRARGYTFGSGTRLTVV.

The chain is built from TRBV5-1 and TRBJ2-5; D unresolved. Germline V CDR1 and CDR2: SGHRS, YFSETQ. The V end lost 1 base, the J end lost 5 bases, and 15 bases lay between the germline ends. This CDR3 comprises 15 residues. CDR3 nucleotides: TGCGCCAGCAGCTTGAGCGCTCCCCTGGGGGAGACCCAGTACTTC. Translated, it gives CASSLSAPLGETQYF.

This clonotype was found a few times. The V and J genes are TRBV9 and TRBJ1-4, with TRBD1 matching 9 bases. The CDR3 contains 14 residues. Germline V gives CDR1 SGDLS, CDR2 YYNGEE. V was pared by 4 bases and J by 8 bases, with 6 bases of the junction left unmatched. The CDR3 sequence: CASSPTGGNEKLFF. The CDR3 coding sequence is TGTGCCAGCAGCCCCACAGGGGGCAACGAAAAACTGTTTTTT.

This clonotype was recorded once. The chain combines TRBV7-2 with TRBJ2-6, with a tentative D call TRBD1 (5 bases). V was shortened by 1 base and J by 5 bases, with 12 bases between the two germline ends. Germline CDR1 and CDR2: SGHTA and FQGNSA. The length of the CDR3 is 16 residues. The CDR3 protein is CASSLEWQGWANVLTF. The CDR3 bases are TGTGCCAGCAGCTTAGAGTGGCAGGGCTGGGCCAACGTCCTGACTTTC.

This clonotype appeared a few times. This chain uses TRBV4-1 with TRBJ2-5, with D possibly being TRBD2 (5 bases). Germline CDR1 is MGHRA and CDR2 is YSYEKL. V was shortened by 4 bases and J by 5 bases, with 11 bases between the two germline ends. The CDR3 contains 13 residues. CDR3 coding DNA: TGCGCCAGCAGCCGCCTACTAGTTGAGACCCAGTACTTC. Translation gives CASSRLLVETQYF.

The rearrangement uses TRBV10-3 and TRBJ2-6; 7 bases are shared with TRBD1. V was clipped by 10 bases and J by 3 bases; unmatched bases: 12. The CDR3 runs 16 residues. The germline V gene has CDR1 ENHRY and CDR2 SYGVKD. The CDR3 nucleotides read TGTGCCAGCACCGGACAGGAGATGTATGGGGCCAACGTCCTGACTTTC. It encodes CASTGQEMYGANVLTF.

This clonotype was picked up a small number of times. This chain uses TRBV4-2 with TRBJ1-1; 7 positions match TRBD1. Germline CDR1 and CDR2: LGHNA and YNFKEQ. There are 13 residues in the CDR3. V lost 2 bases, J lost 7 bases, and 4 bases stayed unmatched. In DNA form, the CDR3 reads TGTGCCAGCAGCCAACTGGGACAGAGTGAAGCTTTCTTT. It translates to CASSQLGQSEAFF.

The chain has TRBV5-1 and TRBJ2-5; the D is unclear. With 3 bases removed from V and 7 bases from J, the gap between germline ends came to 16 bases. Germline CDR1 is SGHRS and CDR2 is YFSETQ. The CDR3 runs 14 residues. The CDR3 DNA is TGCGCCAGCAGCTCCCGTCTAGGGTGGGGGACCCAGTACTTC. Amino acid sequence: CASSSRLGWGTQYF. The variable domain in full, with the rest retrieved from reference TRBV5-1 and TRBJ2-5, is KAGVTQTPRYLIKTRGQQVTLSCSPISGHRSVSWYQQTPGQGLQFLFEYFSETQRNKGNFPGRFSGRQFSNSRSEMNVSTLELGDSALYLCASSSRLGWGTQYFGPGTRLLVL.

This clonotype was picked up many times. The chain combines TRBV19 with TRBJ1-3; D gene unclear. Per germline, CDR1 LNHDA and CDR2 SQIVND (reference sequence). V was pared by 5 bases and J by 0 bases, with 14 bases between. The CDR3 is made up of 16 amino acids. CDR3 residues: CASSRREILSGNTIYF. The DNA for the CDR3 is TGTGCCAGTAGTCGGCGAGAGATACTCTCTGGAAACACCATATATTTT.

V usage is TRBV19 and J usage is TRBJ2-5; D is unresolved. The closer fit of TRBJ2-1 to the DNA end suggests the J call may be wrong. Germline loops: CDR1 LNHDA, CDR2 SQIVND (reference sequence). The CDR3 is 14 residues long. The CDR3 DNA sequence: TGTGCCAGTGGGTCTAACCCGACATACAATGAGCAGTTCTTC. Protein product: CASGSNPTYNEQFF.

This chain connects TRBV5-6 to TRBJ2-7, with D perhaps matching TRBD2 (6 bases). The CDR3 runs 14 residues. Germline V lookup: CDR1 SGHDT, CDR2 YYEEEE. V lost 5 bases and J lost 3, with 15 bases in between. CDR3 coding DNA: TGTGCCAGCAGTTCCACCGGGAGTAACTACGAGCAGTACTTC. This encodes CASSSTGSNYEQYF.